These 29 T cell receptor beta chains were all obtained from the same sample, sequenced in a study of cytomegalovirus exposure and HLA in healthy donors. PCR was performed using 60 Vbeta and 13 Jbeta primers. Data came from immunoSEQ multiplex PCR; TCRdb stores just in-frame clones and leaves some out. The sample records 55,000 or so clones, 82% being singletons. Sequences were obtained from PBMCs. These receptors came from a man aged 50-60 years in good health and CMV-seronegative.

V and J are TRBV9 and TRBJ2-2; D is possibly TRBD2 (6 bases). Germline CDR1 is SGDLS and CDR2 is YYNGEE. The CDR3 is 14 residues long. V was pared by 0 bases and J by 7 bases, with 10 bases between. For the CDR3, the DNA is TGTGCCAGCAGCGTAGACGGGGGTGGCGGGGAGCTGTTTTTT. Translated: CASSVDGGGGELFF.

This sequence joins TRBV7-2 and TRBJ2-1; 11 bases align to TRBD1. The CDR3 length is 15 residues. Germline V gene data show CDR1 as SGHTA and CDR2 as FQGNSA. J lost 7 bases, V lost 4 bases, and 6 bases had no gene match. This CDR3 reads CASSWPGQGVNEQFF. The DNA for the CDR3 is TGTGCCAGCAGCTGGCCGGGACAGGGGGTAAATGAGCAGTTCTTC.

V usage is TRBV7-2 and J usage is TRBJ1-2; TRBD1 matches at 7 bases. The CDR3 is made up of 15 amino acids. With V trimmed by 4 bases and J by 0 bases, 5 bases remained unmatched. Germline CDR1 and CDR2: SGHTA and FQGNSA. CDR3: CASSSRGTANYGYTF. The CDR3 DNA is TGTGCCAGCAGCTCCCGAGGGACAGCTAACTATGGCTACACCTTC.

The J gene is TRBJ2-3, the V gene TRBV12-5, with TRBD2 matching 8 bases. The CDR3 extends over 15 amino acids. The germline V gene has CDR1 LGHNT and CDR2 FRNRAP. V lost 1 base and J lost 4; bases outside the gene matches: 4. CDR3 bases: TGTGCTAGTGGTTTGGCGGGGGGGCCCCCAGATACGCAGTATTTT. It encodes CASGLAGGPPDTQYF.

This chain uses TRBV25-1 with TRBJ1-1, with D hard to call. Germline lookup yields CDR1 MGHDK and CDR2 SYGVNS. This CDR3 contains 11 residues. Trimming stripped 3 bases from V and 9 bases from J, with 8 bases between. CDR3 sequence (DNA): TGTGCCAGCAGTGATATTTTCCAAGCTTTCTTT. It is translated as CASSDIFQAFF.

The V call is TRBV10-3, the J call TRBJ2-7, with D tentatively TRBD2 (5 bases). CDR1 and CDR2 (germline): ENHRY, SYGVKD. There are 13 residues in the CDR3. Trimming removed 6 bases from V and 2 bases from J, with 11 bases in between. DNA of the CDR3: TGTGCCATCAGCTGGACTGAACCCTACGAGCAGTACTTC. This sequence encodes CAISWTEPYEQYF.

This rearrangement joins TRBV7-2 to TRBJ2-7; TRBD2 matches at 14 bases. The length of the CDR3 is 16 residues. V trimming: 1 base; J trimming: 2 bases; junction bases outside the gene matches: 1. Germline loops: CDR1 SGHTA, CDR2 FQGNSA. In DNA, the CDR3 is TGTGCCAGCAGCTTAGAGGGACTAGCGGGGGCCTACGAGCAGTACTTC. Amino acids: CASSLEGLAGAYEQYF.

V and J are TRBV5-6 and TRBJ2-5; 9 positions agree with TRBD1. Germline V CDR1 and CDR2: SGHDT, YYEEEE. This CDR3 spans 13 amino acids. With V trimmed by 7 bases and J by 5 bases, 6 bases remained unmatched. The CDR3 loop is CASSKQGAETQYF. The CDR3 DNA reads TGTGCCAGCTCAAAACAGGGGGCGGAGACCCAGTACTTC.

The chain couples TRBV27 to TRBJ2-3; 10 bases agree with TRBD2. Germline assignment: CDR1 MNHEY and CDR2 SMNVEV (reference sequence). The CDR3 length is 15 residues. J was trimmed by 1 base and V by 4 bases; bases with no gene match: 2. CDR3 coding DNA: TGTGCCAGCAGTTCGCTAGCGGGGGGCACAGATACGCAGTATTTT. Translated: CASSSLAGGTDTQYF.

The J gene is TRBJ2-7, the V gene TRBV28, with D perhaps TRBD1 (6 bases). The length of the CDR3 is 15 residues. Germline V lookup: CDR1 MDHEN, CDR2 SYDVKM. Between the trimmed V and J ends, which lost 9 bases and 3 bases, there was a span of 21 bases. DNA of the CDR3: TGTGCCAGGACAGGACAGAGGCCAGGTCTCTACGAGCAGTACTTC. Translated, it gives CARTGQRPGLYEQYF.

This clone was seen a single time. The chain joins TRBV11-2 to TRBJ2-7; D not resolved. V shed 4 bases and J shed 2 bases, with 21 bases lying between them. The CDR3 consists of 17 residues. The germline gives CDR1 SGHAT, CDR2 FQNNGV. In nucleotides, the CDR3 is TGTGCCAGCAGCTCACGACCCCTGGGTCCGACACCCTACGAGCAGTACTTC. Translated: CASSSRPLGPTPYEQYF.

V and J are TRBV7-9 and TRBJ1-1; tentatively, D is TRBD1 (6 bases). CDR1 SEHNR and CDR2 FQNEAQ come from the germline V gene (reference sequence). This CDR3 comprises 13 residues. V was clipped by 4 bases and J by 6 bases, with 12 bases between them. The CDR3, as DNA: TGTGCCAGCAGCTACAGGGATGGGCCTGAAGCTTTCTTT. It yields the protein CASSYRDGPEAFF.

This clone appeared a single time. The chain couples TRBV29-1 to TRBJ2-2; D gene ambiguous. The CDR3 has 13 residues. The V end was cut by 0 bases, the J end by 6 bases, with 8 bases between. The V gene's germline CDR1 is SQVTM and CDR2 ANQGSEA. As DNA, the CDR3 is TGCAGCGTTGAAGATTTGTGGCCCGGGGAGCTGTTTTTT. This gives the protein CSVEDLWPGELFF.

The chain employs TRBV5-1 and TRBJ1-1; no reliable D call. With 0 bases removed from V and 4 bases from J, the gap between germline ends came to 10 bases. Germline values: CDR1 SGHRS, CDR2 YFSETQ. The CDR3 consists of 14 residues. The CDR3, as DNA: TGCGCCAGCAGCTTGGTTGTAGGGAGCACTGAAGCTTTCTTT. It is translated as CASSLVVGSTEAFF.

This clone was seen a few times. The chain joins TRBV7-4 to TRBJ1-5, with TRBD1 matching 7 bases. In germline, CDR1 is SGHVT, CDR2 SQSDAQ. V was pared by 7 bases and J by 3 bases, with 9 bases of the junction left unmatched. The CDR3 runs 15 residues. The CDR3 bases are TGTGCCAGCATCCGGGGACAGCCCTACAATCAGCCCCAGCATTTT. Encoded protein: CASIRGQPYNQPQHF. Drawing the rest from reference TRBV7-4 and TRBJ1-5, the complete variable domain is GAGVSQSPRYKVAKRGRDVALRCDSISGHVTLYWYRQTLGQGSEVLTYSQSDAQRDKSGRPSGRFSAERPERSVSTLKIQRTEQGDSAVYLCASIRGQPYNQPQHFGDGTRLSIL.

This chain joins TRBV11-1 and TRBJ2-1; 10 bases line up with TRBD2. Germline V CDR1 and CDR2: SGHAT, FQDESV (reference sequence). Trimming cost V 5 bases and J 4 bases; bases outside gene matches: 11. The CDR3 loop spans 17 amino acids. The CDR3, as DNA: TGTGCCAGCAGCATGGTAGCGGGGGGCGTGGGGTACAATGAGCAGTTCTTC. Its translation is CASSMVAGGVGYNEQFF.

This clone was counted between two and nine times. The V and J genes are TRBV4-3 and TRBJ2-3; TRBD2 is a possible D gene (5 bases). Trimming took off 4 bases at V and 4 bases at J, with 15 bases between the two ends. The CDR3 is 15 residues long. The germline V gene has CDR1 LGHNA and CDR2 YSLEER. The CDR3 region is CASSPRLSESDTQYF. The CDR3 region has the DNA TGCGCCAGCAGCCCCCGACTATCTGAGTCAGATACGCAGTATTTT.

The chain combines TRBV5-8 with TRBJ1-1; possible D gene TRBD1, 5 bases. V was pared by 3 bases and J by 4 bases, with 22 bases between. This CDR3 contains 17 residues. Germline CDR1 reads SGHTS; CDR2 reads YDEGEE. CDR3 region: CASSWEPNWRGPTEAFF. The CDR3 nucleotides read TGTGCCAGCAGCTGGGAACCGAATTGGAGGGGCCCCACTGAAGCTTTCTTT. Supplemented by reference TRBV5-8 and TRBJ1-1, the full variable domain reads EAGVTQSPTHLIKTRGQQATLRCSPISGHTSVYWYQQALGLGLQFLLWYDEGEERNRGNFPPRFSGRQFPNYSSELNVNALELEDSALYLCASSWEPNWRGPTEAFFGQGTRLTVV.

The V gene is TRBV2, the J gene TRBJ1-1; perhaps TRBD1 as D (6 bases). V shed 7 bases and J shed 5 bases, with 17 bases lying between them. CDR1 and CDR2 from the germline V gene are SNHLY and FYNNEI. The CDR3 has 14 residues. The DNA for the CDR3 is TGTGCCAGCAAGTTCAGGGGTAAGGATACTGAAGCTTTCTTT. It yields the protein CASKFRGKDTEAFF.

The CDR3 protein is CATKRSPDTQYF. CDR3 bases: TGTGCCACCAAGAGGAGCCCAGATACGCAGTATTTT. The V call is TRBV28, the J call TRBJ2-3; D ambiguous. The CDR3 has 12 amino acids. Looked up from germline, CDR1 is MDHEN and CDR2 is SYDVKM. The ends were cut back, 10 bases at V and 4 bases at J, with 12 bases in the middle. Looking up the rest from reference TRBV28 and TRBJ2-3 gives the full variable domain: DVKVTQSSRYLVKRTGEKVFLECVQDMDHENMFWYRQDPGLGLRLIYFSYDVKMKEKGDIPEGYSVSREKKERFSLILESASTNQTSMYLCATKRSPDTQYFGPGTRLTVL.

The V call is TRBV6-1, the J call TRBJ1-6, with D possibly TRBD1 on 5 matching bases. Looked up from germline, CDR1 is MNHNS and CDR2 is SASEGT. V was trimmed by 5 bases and J by 8 bases, leaving 22 bases between them. The CDR3 runs to 17 residues. CDR3: CASSQGVQGPKDSPLHF. The DNA for the CDR3 is TGTGCCAGCAGTCAAGGCGTCCAGGGCCCGAAGGATTCACCCCTCCACTTT.

The chain has TRBV6-5 and TRBJ2-5, with D unclear. The germline V gene has CDR1 MNHEY and CDR2 SVGAGI. This CDR3 has 12 amino acids. The V end lost 6 bases, the J end lost 0 bases, and 5 bases lay between the germline ends. CDR3 amino acids: CASRQNQETQYF. The CDR3 DNA is TGTGCCAGCAGGCAGAACCAAGAGACCCAGTACTTC.

This chain joins TRBV30 and TRBJ1-5, with a possible D match to TRBD1 (5 bases). Trimming took 0 bases from V and 7 from J, leaving 16 bases between them. The CDR3 runs to 15 residues. CDR1 is GTSNPN and CDR2 is SVGIG in the germline V gene (reference sequence). The CDR3 region has the DNA TGTGCCTGGAGTGTTCACAGCTCAGCAGGGCAGCCCCAGCATTTT. Translating gives CAWSVHSSAGQPQHF.

The rearrangement links TRBV6-1 to TRBJ2-7; 7 positions match TRBD1. V was clipped by 5 bases and J by 2 bases; unmatched bases: 6. The CDR3 is 14 amino acids. Germline CDR1 reads MNHNS; CDR2 reads SASEGT. DNA for the CDR3: TGTGCCAGCAGTAAAGGGGGCGCGACCTACGAGCAGTACTTC. Translated: CASSKGGATYEQYF.

V is TRBV4-3 and J is TRBJ1-2; D remains ambiguous. Trimming pared 4 bases from V and 0 bases from J, leaving 12 bases between. Germline V gene lookup returns CDR1 LGHNA and CDR2 YSLEER. CDR3 size: 15 residues. CDR3 coding DNA: TGCGCCAGCAGCCCCGTTAGCAGCTCTAACTATGGCTACACCTTC. Translated, it gives CASSPVSSSNYGYTF.

The rearrangement links TRBV7-2 to TRBJ2-7; 15 bases are a match to TRBD2. The V segment lost 3 bases and the J segment 11 bases; nucleotides outside the gene matches: 11. Germline CDR1 and CDR2: SGHTA and FQGNSA. This CDR3 has 16 amino acids. The CDR3 loop is CASSFDPGLAGGQKYF. The CDR3 nucleotides read TGTGCCAGCAGCTTCGACCCCGGACTAGCGGGGGGGCAGAAGTACTTC.

V is TRBV6-6 and J is TRBJ2-5; 13 nucleotides match TRBD2. The CDR3 contains 16 residues. Losses at the gene ends were 6 bases for V and 2 bases for J; bases not matched to a gene: 6. Germline V gives CDR1 MNHNY, CDR2 SVGAGI (reference sequence). CDR3 in DNA: TGTGCCAGCAGAGAGGGACTAGCGGGGTTACAAGAGACCCAGTACTTC. It is translated as CASREGLAGLQETQYF.

The genes are TRBV9 and TRBJ1-6; D possibly corresponds to TRBD1 (6 bases). Looked up from germline, CDR1 is SGDLS and CDR2 is YYNGEE. The length of the CDR3 is 14 residues. V was pared by 4 bases and J by 9 bases, with 14 bases between. The CDR3 spells CASSFRDNGSPLHF. The CDR3 DNA reads TGTGCCAGCAGCTTCCGGGACAATGGTTCACCCCTCCACTTT.

This chain connects TRBV29-1 to TRBJ2-5; D perhaps matches TRBD1 (6 bases). V dropped 6 bases and J dropped 0 bases, with 14 bases sitting between them. The CDR3 consists of 14 residues. Germline lookup yields CDR1 SQVTM and CDR2 ANQGSEA. The CDR3: CSVAMQGYQETQYF. The CDR3 DNA sequence: TGCAGCGTCGCTATGCAGGGGTACCAAGAGACCCAGTACTTC.